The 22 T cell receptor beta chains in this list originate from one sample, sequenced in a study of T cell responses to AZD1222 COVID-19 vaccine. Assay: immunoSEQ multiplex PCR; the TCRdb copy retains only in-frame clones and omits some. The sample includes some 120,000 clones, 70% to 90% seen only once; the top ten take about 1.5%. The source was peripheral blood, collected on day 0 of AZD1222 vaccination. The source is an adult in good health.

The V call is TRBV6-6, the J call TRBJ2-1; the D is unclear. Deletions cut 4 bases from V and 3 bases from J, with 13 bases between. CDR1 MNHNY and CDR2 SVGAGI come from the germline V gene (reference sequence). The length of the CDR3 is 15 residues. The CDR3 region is CASSSPRLGYNEQFF. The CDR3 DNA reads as TGTGCCAGCAGTTCCCCTAGATTAGGCTACAATGAGCAGTTCTTC.

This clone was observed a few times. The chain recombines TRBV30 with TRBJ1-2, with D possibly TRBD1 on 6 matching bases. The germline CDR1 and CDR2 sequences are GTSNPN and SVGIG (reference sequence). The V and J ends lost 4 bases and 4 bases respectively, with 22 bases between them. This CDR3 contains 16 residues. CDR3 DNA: TGTGCCTGGAAAGTTGGCAGGGGAATTGCGGTCTATGGCTACACCTTC. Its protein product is CAWKVGRGIAVYGYTF.

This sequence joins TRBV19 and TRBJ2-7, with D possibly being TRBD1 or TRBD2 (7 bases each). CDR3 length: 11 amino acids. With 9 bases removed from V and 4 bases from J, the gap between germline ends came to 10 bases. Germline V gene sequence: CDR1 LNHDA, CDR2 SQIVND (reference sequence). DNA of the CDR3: TGTGCCAGCCAGGGGGGGTACGAGCAGTACTTC. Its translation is CASQGGYEQYF.

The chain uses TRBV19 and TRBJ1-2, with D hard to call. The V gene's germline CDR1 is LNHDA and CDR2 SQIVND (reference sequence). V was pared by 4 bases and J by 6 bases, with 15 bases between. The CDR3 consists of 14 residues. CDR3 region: CASSTGNSRNGYTF. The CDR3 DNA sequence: TGTGCCAGTAGTACCGGGAACAGTAGGAATGGCTACACCTTC.

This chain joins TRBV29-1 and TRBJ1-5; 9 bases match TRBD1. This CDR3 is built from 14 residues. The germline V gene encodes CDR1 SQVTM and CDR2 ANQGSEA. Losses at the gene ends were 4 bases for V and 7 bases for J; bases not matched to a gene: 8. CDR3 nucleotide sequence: TGCAGCGTTGTGGGACAGGGTTTCGGCCAGCCCCAGCATTTT. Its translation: CSVVGQGFGQPQHF.

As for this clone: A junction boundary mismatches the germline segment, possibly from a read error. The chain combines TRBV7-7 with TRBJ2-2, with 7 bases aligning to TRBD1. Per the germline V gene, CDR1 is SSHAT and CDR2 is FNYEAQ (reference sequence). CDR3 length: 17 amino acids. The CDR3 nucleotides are TGTGCTAGCAGCTACTGGGAAATTACAGGGGACACCGGGGAGCTGTTTTTT. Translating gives CASSYWEITGDTGELFF. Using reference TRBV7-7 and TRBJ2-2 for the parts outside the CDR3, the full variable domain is GAGVSQSPRYKVTKRGQDVTLRCDPISSHATLYWYQQALGQGPEFLTYFNYEAQPDKSGLPSDRFSAERPEGSISTLTIQRTEQRDSAMYRCASSYWEITGDTGELFFGEGSRLTVL.

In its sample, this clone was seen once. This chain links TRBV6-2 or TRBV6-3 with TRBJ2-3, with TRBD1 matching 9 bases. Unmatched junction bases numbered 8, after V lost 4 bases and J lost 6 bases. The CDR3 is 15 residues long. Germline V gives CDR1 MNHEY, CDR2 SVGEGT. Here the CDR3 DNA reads TGTGCCAGCAGTTGGGGACAGGGATCGTCCGATACGCAGTATTTT. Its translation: CASSWGQGSSDTQYF.

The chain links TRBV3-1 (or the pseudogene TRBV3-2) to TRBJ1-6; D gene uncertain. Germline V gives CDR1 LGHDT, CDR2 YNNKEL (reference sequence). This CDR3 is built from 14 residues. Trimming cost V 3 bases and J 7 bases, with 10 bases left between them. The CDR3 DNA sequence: TGTGCCAGCAGCCATGGCCCCAGCAATTCACCCCTCCACTTT. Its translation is CASSHGPSNSPLHF.

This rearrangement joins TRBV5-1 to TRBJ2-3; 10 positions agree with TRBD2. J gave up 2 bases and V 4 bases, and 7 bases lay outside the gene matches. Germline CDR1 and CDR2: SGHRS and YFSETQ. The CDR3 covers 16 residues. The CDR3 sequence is CASSPRLAGATDTQYF. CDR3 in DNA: TGCGCCAGCAGCCCACGACTAGCGGGTGCCACAGATACGCAGTATTTT.

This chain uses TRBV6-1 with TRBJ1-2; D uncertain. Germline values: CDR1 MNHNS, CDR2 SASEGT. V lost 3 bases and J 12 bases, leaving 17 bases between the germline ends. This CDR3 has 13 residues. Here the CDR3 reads CASSDNHREANTF. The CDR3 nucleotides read TGTGCCAGCAGTGACAATCACCGGGAGGCCAACACCTTC.

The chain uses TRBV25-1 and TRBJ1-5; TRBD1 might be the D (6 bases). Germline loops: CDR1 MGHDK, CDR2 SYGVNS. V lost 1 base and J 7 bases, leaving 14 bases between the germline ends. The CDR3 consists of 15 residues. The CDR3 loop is CASSESRQAGQPQHF. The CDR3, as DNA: TGTGCCAGCAGTGAATCGCGACAGGCGGGCCAGCCCCAGCATTTT. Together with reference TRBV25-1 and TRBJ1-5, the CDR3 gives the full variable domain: EADIYQTPRYLVIGTGKKITLECSQTMGHDKMYWYQQDPGMELHLIHYSYGVNSTEKGDLSSESTVSRIRTEHFPLTLESARPSHTSQYLCASSESRQAGQPQHFGDGTRLSIL.

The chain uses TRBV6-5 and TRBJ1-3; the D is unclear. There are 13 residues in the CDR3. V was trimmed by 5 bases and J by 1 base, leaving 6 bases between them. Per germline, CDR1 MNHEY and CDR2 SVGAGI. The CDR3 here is CASSRISGNTIYF. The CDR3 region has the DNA TGTGCCAGCAGTCGGATTTCTGGAAACACCATATATTTT.

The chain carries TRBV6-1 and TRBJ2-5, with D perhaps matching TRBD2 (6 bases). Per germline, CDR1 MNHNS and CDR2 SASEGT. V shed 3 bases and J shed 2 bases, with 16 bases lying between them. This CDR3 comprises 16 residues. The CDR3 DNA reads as TGTGCCAGCAGTGATATGGTCGGGACTCCACAAGAGACCCAGTACTTC. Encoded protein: CASSDMVGTPQETQYF.

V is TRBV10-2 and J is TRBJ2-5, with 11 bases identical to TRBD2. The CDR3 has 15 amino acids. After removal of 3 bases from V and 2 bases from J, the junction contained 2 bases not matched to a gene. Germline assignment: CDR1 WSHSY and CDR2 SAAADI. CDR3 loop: CASSELAGVQETQYF. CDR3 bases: TGCGCCAGCAGTGAACTAGCGGGAGTTCAAGAGACCCAGTACTTC.

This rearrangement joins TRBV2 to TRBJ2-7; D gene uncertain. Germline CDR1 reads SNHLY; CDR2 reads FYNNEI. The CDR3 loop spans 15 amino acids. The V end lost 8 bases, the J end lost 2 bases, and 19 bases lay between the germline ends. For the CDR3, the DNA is TGTGCCAGCTTTTCGGTCATCACCCTAACCTACGAGCAGTACTTC. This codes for CASFSVITLTYEQYF.

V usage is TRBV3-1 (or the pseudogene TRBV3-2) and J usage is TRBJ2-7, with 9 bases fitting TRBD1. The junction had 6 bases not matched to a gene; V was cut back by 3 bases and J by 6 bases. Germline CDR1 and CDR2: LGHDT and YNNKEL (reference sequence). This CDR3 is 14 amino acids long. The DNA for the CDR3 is TGTGCCAGCAGCCAGGGGGACAGGGTAGGCGAGCAGTACTTC. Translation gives CASSQGDRVGEQYF.

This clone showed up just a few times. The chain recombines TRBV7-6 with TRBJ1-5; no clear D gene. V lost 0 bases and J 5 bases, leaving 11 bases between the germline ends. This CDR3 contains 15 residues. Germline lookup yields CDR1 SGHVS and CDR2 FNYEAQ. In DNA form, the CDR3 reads TGTGCCAGCAGCTTAGCGAGGGAGGGCGATCAGCCCCAGCATTTT. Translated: CASSLAREGDQPQHF. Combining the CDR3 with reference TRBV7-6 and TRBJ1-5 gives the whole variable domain GAGVSQSPRYKVTKRGQDVALRCDPISGHVSLYWYRQALGQGPEFLTYFNYEAQQDKSGLPNDRFSAERPEGSISTLTIQRTEQRDSAMYRCASSLAREGDQPQHFGDGTRLSIL.

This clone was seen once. The CDR3 loop reads CASSRGLAEISYEQYF. The CDR3 DNA sequence: TGTGCCAGCAGCCGCGGGCTAGCGGAGATCTCCTACGAGCAGTACTTC. The V call is TRBV5-6, the J call TRBJ2-7, with 7 positions matching TRBD2. The V gene end was trimmed by 4 bases and the J gene end by 0 bases; junction bases not matched to a gene: 10. The CDR3 loop spans 16 amino acids. Germline V gives CDR1 SGHDT, CDR2 YYEEEE.

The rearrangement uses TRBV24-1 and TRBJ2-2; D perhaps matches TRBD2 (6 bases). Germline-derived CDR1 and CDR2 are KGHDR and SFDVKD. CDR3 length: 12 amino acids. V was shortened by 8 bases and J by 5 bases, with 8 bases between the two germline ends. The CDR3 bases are TGTGCCACCAAGAGCGGGACCGGGGAGCTGTTTTTT. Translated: CATKSGTGELFF.

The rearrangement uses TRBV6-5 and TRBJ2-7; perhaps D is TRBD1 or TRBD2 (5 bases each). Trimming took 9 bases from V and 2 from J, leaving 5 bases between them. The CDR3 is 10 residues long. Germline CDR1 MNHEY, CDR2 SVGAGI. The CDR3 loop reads CARGAYEQYF. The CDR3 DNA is TGTGCCAGGGGGGCCTACGAGCAGTACTTC.

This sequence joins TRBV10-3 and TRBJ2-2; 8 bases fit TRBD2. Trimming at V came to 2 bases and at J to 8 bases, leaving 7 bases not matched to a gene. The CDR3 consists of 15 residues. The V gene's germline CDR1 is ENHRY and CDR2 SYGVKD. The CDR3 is CAISEENSGVGELFF. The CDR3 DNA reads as TGTGCCATCAGTGAGGAAAATAGCGGGGTGGGGGAGCTGTTTTTT.

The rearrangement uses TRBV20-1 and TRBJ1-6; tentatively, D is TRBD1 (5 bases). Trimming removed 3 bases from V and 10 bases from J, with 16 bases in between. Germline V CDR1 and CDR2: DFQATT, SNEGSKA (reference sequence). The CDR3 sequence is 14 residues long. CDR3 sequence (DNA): TGCAGTGCTAGTCAGGGCCTCGGTCGGTCACCCCTCCACTTT. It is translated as CSASQGLGRSPLHF.